This T cell receptor (beta chain) is drawn from a study of CD8+ T cells in alopecia areata. Overall study: Treated individuals took tofacitinib by mouth, 5 to 10 mg twice daily.

Noted treatment: oral pan-JAK inhibitor, 5-10 mg twice daily. This clone showed up just once. Its antigen remains unknown. General observations from the study: Lesional scalp exceeded normal scalp in clonality, especially in alopecia totalis/universalis.

The sequencing template was cDNA reverse transcribed from extracted RNA. TCRdb's copy holds only in-frame clones and misses some; the assay was immunoSEQ multiplex PCR. The data show around 200,000 clones, about 55% seen once. This sample comprised CD8+ T cells sorted from blood, obtained at week 24, from a patient treated with tofacitinib. This sequence originates from a human donor with alopecia areata.

The CDR3: CAWLQGGDEKLFF. CDR3 DNA: TGTGCCTGGTTACAGGGAGGAGATGAAAAACTGTTTTTT. The chain joins TRBV30 to TRBJ1-4; possible D gene TRBD1, 6 bases. The V and J ends lost 5 bases and 6 bases respectively, with 13 bases between them. The germline V gene encodes CDR1 GTSNPN and CDR2 SVGIG (reference sequence). This CDR3 spans 13 amino acids.